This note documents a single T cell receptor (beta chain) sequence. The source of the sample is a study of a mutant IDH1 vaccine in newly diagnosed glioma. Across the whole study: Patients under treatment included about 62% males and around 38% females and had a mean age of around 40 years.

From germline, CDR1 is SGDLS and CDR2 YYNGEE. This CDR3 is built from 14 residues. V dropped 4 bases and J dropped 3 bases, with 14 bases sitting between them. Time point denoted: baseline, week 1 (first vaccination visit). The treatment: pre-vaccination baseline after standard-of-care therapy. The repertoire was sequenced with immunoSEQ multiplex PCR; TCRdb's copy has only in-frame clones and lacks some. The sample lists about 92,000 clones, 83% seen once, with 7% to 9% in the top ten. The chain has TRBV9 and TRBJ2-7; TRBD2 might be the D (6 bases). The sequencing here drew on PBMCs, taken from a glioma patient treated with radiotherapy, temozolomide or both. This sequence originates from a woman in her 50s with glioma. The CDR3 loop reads CASSSGSSVYEQYF. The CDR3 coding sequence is TGTGCCAGCAGCTCGGGATCTAGCGTCTACGAGCAGTACTTC.